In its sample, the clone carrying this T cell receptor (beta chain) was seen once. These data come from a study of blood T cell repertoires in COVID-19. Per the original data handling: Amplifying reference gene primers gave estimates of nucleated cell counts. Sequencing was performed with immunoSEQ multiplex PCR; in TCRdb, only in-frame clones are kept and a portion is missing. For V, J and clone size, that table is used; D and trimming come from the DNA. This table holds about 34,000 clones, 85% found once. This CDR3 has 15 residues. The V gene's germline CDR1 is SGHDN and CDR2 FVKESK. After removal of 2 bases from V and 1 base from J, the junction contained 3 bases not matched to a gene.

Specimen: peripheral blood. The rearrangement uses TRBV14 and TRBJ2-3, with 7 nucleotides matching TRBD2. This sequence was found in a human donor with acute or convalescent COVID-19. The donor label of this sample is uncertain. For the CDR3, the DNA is TGTGCCAGCAGCCAAAGCGGGACCGGCACAGATACGCAGTATTTT. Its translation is CASSQSGTGTDTQYF.